The rows below give T cell receptor beta chains drawn from one sample of a study of CD8 T cells in ankylosing spondylitis. TCRdb independently ran MiXCR on the 5' RACE reads; one entry per CDR3 protein. This sample yields approximately 540,000 distinct CDR3 sequences, of which roughly 13% are seen a single time; about 6.5% belongs to the top ten. Sequencing was done on a sample of blood, either unsorted or a sorted T cell fraction (not recorded which). These receptors all come from a male donor with ankylosing spondylitis. The CDR3 runs from the conserved cysteine through the conserved F or W. D genes are given only for firm matches.

J gene,D gene,V gene,CDR3 protein
TRBJ1-1,TRBD1,TRBV3-1,CASSHGQGITEAFF
TRBJ2-1,-,TRBV15,CATSRAVGGGEQFF
TRBJ2-5,-,TRBV5-1,CASSLINAQETQYF
TRBJ1-1,-,TRBV4-2,CASSPWANTEAFF
TRBJ2-1,-,TRBV5-1,CATRPNYIYNEQFF
TRBJ2-3,TRBD2,TRBV24-1,CATSDPRLASTDTQYF
TRBJ2-1,-,TRBV25-1,CASSRGTWGSNEQFF
TRBJ2-1,TRBD2,TRBV5-1,CASSVRRGTSGSSYNEQFF
TRBJ1-5,TRBD1,TRBV10-3,CAISQGQDPNQPQHF
TRBJ2-7,-,TRBV5-1,CASSLDLEYEQYF
TRBJ2-1,TRBD2,TRBV27,CASSSYQRTSGQIYNEQFF
TRBJ2-5,TRBD2,TRBV5-1,CASSRLTSGQETQYF
TRBJ2-5,TRBD1,TRBV4-1,CASSQDLGQGLETQYF
TRBJ1-6,TRBD1,TRBV5-1,CASSSGQGAGSPLHF
TRBJ1-5,TRBD1,TRBV10-3,CATDRGQSNQPQHF
TRBJ2-7,-,TRBV5-1,CASSLAFAETTYEQYF
TRBJ1-1,-,TRBV12-3/TRBV12-4,CASSWEGDTEAFF
TRBJ2-2,-,TRBV20-1,CSAYLPSKGVRTGELFF
TRBJ1-3,-,TRBV6-5,CASSFGVLGNTIYF
TRBJ1-3,-,TRBV11-2,CASSLDAFSTIYF
TRBJ1-1,-,TRBV6-5,CASSYGGEGGTEAFF
TRBJ2-3,-,TRBV29-1,CSVDLRADTQYF
TRBJ2-1,-,TRBV11-2,CASSLALGVGQFF
TRBJ2-1,TRBD2,TRBV5-1,CASSLDGSGSSYNEQFF